A selection of T cell receptor beta chains follows, all from one sample in a study of shared clonotypes between healthy human individuals. Data came from immunoSEQ multiplex PCR; TCRdb stores just in-frame clones and leaves some out. The sample has around 2,100,000 clones, approximately 94% seen once. Sequenced input: naive CD8+ T cells sorted from blood. The receptors come from a man younger than 35 in good health. CDR3s include the opening cysteine and the closing phenylalanine or tryptophan. Each record gives: clone size, V gene, J gene, D gene, CDR3 DNA, CDR3 protein. The D gene is left open where the match is weak. Size is omitted from some rows. Given values are once, few, many or a class for expanded clones.

clone size: -; V gene: TRBV28; J gene: TRBJ1-5; D gene: -; CDR3 DNA: TGTGCCAGCAGTTTACTGGCTAGCAATCAGCCCCAGCATTTT; CDR3 protein: CASSLLASNQPQHF
clone size: -; V gene: TRBV10-1; J gene: TRBJ2-1; D gene: TRBD1; CDR3 DNA: TGCGCCAGCAGCCTGTTCCGGGACAGGGGGAATGAGCAGTTCTTC; CDR3 protein: CASSLFRDRGNEQFF
clone size: -; V gene: TRBV7-3; J gene: TRBJ1-4; D gene: TRBD1; CDR3 DNA: TGTGCCAGCAGCCCACCCCCGGACAGGGATCGGAAGGAAAAACTGTTTTTT; CDR3 protein: CASSPPPDRDRKEKLFF
clone size: -; V gene: TRBV5-4; J gene: TRBJ2-3; D gene: -; CDR3 DNA: TGTGCCAGCACAACGGGAGATACGCAGTATTTT; CDR3 protein: CASTTGDTQYF
clone size: -; V gene: TRBV6-5; J gene: TRBJ2-7; D gene: -; CDR3 DNA: TGTGCCAGCAGTTACTCGGGTAGTCCCGACGAGCAGTACTTC; CDR3 protein: CASSYSGSPDEQYF
clone size: -; V gene: TRBV28; J gene: TRBJ1-1; D gene: -; CDR3 DNA: TGTGCCAGCAGTTCTGAGGGGGAGGACACTGAAGCTTTCTTT; CDR3 protein: CASSSEGEDTEAFF
clone size: once; V gene: TRBV5-8; J gene: TRBJ2-2; D gene: -; CDR3 DNA: TGTGCCAGCAGCTTGATCCCTAACACCGGGGAGCTGTTTTTT; CDR3 protein: CASSLIPNTGELFF
clone size: -; V gene: TRBV28; J gene: TRBJ2-5; D gene: -; CDR3 DNA: TGTGCCAGCAGTCCAGACCAACTAAATTCTGAGACCCAGTACTTC; CDR3 protein: CASSPDQLNSETQYF
clone size: -; V gene: TRBV7-8; J gene: TRBJ1-2; D gene: TRBD1; CDR3 DNA: TGTGCCAGCAGCTTAGGATGGACAGGGGACTATGGCTACACCTTC; CDR3 protein: CASSLGWTGDYGYTF
clone size: -; V gene: TRBV5-6; J gene: TRBJ2-7; D gene: TRBD1; CDR3 DNA: TGTGCCAGCAGCTTCAGAGACAGGGCGTACTTC; CDR3 protein: CASSFRDRAYF
clone size: -; V gene: TRBV27; J gene: TRBJ2-7; D gene: -; CDR3 DNA: TGTGCCAGCAGTTTATCCCGGGCCTACTCCTACGAGCAGTACTTC; CDR3 protein: CASSLSRAYSYEQYF
clone size: -; V gene: TRBV13; J gene: TRBJ2-7; D gene: -; CDR3 DNA: TGTGCCAGCACCGACGGGGCATCCTACGAGCAGTACTTC; CDR3 protein: CASTDGASYEQYF
clone size: -; V gene: TRBV9; J gene: TRBJ2-3; D gene: TRBD2; CDR3 DNA: TGTGCCAGCAGCGTAGATATAGCGGGAGGCCCCGTACGAGATACGCAGTATTTT; CDR3 protein: CASSVDIAGGPVRDTQYF
clone size: -; V gene: TRBV27; J gene: TRBJ2-1; D gene: -; CDR3 DNA: TGTGCCACTGACATTTGGCCTTCTCGACACAATGAGCAGTTCTTC; CDR3 protein: CATDIWPSRHNEQFF
clone size: -; V gene: TRBV6-5; J gene: TRBJ2-5; D gene: -; CDR3 DNA: TGTGCCAGCAGTTACCACGGGATCCAAGAGACCCAGTACTTC; CDR3 protein: CASSYHGIQETQYF
clone size: -; V gene: TRBV28; J gene: TRBJ2-2; D gene: TRBD2; CDR3 DNA: TGTGCCAGCGGACTAGCGGGTACCGGGGAGCTGTTTTTT; CDR3 protein: CASGLAGTGELFF
clone size: -; V gene: TRBV10-2; J gene: TRBJ2-1; D gene: TRBD2; CDR3 DNA: TGCGCCAGCAGTGCACCCGGGACTAAGGATGAGCAGTTCTTC; CDR3 protein: CASSAPGTKDEQFF
clone size: -; V gene: TRBV7-9; J gene: TRBJ2-3; D gene: -; CDR3 DNA: TGTGCCAGCAGCTTGCCAGATACGCAGTATTTT; CDR3 protein: CASSLPDTQYF
clone size: -; V gene: TRBV7-9; J gene: TRBJ1-4; D gene: -; CDR3 DNA: TGTGCCAGCAGCTATCCTTTCGGGGCTAATGAAAAACTGTTTTTT; CDR3 protein: CASSYPFGANEKLFF
clone size: -; V gene: TRBV30; J gene: TRBJ2-7; D gene: -; CDR3 DNA: TGTGCCTGGGACAGACTTGACTACGAGCAGTACTTC; CDR3 protein: CAWDRLDYEQYF
clone size: -; V gene: TRBV5-4; J gene: TRBJ1-2; D gene: TRBD1; CDR3 DNA: TGTGCCAGCAGCTTGTCCTCCGGGACAGGGGCCACTAACTATGGCTACACCTTC; CDR3 protein: CASSLSSGTGATNYGYTF
clone size: -; V gene: TRBV5-5; J gene: TRBJ1-1; D gene: -; CDR3 DNA: TGTGCCAGCAGCTTGGCCGATCCCGGAGCTTTCTTT; CDR3 protein: CASSLADPGAFF